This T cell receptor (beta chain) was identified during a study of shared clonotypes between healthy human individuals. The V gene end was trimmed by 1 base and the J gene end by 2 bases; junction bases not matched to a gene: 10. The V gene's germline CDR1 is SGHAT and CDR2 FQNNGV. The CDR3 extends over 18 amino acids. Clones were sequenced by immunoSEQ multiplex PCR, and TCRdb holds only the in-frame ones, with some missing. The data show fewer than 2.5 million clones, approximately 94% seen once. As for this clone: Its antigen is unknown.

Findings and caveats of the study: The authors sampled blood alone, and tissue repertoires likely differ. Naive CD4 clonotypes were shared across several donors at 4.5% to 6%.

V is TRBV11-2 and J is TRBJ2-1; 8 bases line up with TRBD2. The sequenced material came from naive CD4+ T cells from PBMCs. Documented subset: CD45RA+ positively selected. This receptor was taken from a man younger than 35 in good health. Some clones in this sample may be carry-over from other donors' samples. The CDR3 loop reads CASSLVTLAGITYNEQFF. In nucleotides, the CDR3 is TGTGCCAGCAGCTTAGTCACCCTAGCGGGCATAACCTACAATGAGCAGTTCTTC.